One sample yielded the 27 T cell receptor beta chains listed below, sequenced in a study of graft-versus-host responses after intestinal transplantation. The antigens for these receptors are not known. Measured with immunoSEQ multiplex PCR; TCRdb has only the in-frame clones, and not every one. The sample carries about 85,000 clones, around 83% recorded once. The sequencing here drew on unstimulated CD8+ T cells sorted from spleen or lymph node cells, taken before intestinal transplant. All receptors come from a human donor who received an intestinal transplant.

This clone was seen a few times. The chain couples TRBV6-5 to TRBJ2-1; weak D call: TRBD2 (6 bases). CDR3 length: 15 residues. CDR1 and CDR2 (germline): MNHEY, SVGAGI. The ends were cut back, 6 bases at V and 5 bases at J, with 17 bases in the middle. The CDR3 region is CASRKGLGADNEQFF. Here the CDR3 DNA reads TGTGCCAGCAGGAAGGGACTGGGCGCGGACAATGAGCAGTTCTTC.

This clone was seen only once. The chain uses TRBV6-5 and TRBJ2-3; the D gene is possibly TRBD2 (5 bases). The CDR3 is 14 residues long. The ends were cut back, 5 bases at V and 0 bases at J, with 9 bases in the middle. Germline V gene lookup returns CDR1 MNHEY and CDR2 SVGAGI. Written as DNA, the CDR3 is TGTGCCAGCAGTATAGGACTGAGCACAGATACGCAGTATTTT. It specifies CASSIGLSTDTQYF.

The table lists this clone with a count of one. This chain joins TRBV7-9 and TRBJ2-7, with 8 positions matching TRBD1. Trimming at V came to 5 bases and at J to 0 bases, leaving 6 bases not matched to a gene. The CDR3 sequence is 15 residues long. Germline CDR1 SEHNR, CDR2 FQNEAQ (reference sequence). For the CDR3, the DNA is TGTGCCAGCAGCCCAGATACAGGGGGCTCCTACGAGCAGTACTTC. Its translation: CASSPDTGGSYEQYF.

This clone showed up just a few times. The gene calls are TRBV11-2 and TRBJ2-7; TRBD2 agrees at 15 bases. Germline assignment: CDR1 SGHAT and CDR2 FQNNGV. The CDR3 is 14 residues long. Trimming at V came to 5 bases and at J to 6 bases, leaving 2 bases not matched to a gene. The CDR3 DNA follows: TGTGCCAGCAGCCAGGGACTAGCGGGAGGCGAGCAGTACTTC. Protein sequence: CASSQGLAGGEQYF.

The chain employs TRBV27 and TRBJ2-3; possibly TRBD2 for D (5 bases). Trimming cost V 5 bases and J 2 bases, with 8 bases left between them. The CDR3 length is 13 residues. CDR1 and CDR2 (germline): MNHEY, SMNVEV (reference sequence). DNA for the CDR3: TGTGCCAGCAGTAAGCGGTCCACAGATACGCAGTATTTT. It is translated as CASSKRSTDTQYF.

This clone was recorded once. This chain joins TRBV28 and TRBJ2-1; D is possibly TRBD2 (5 bases). The germline V gene encodes CDR1 MDHEN and CDR2 SYDVKM. CDR3 size: 16 residues. V shed 3 bases and J shed 4 bases, with 16 bases lying between them. The CDR3 nucleotides read TGTGCCAGCAGTTTCGTAGAGGGCCGGGTTTACAATGAGCAGTTCTTC. Translating it yields CASSFVEGRVYNEQFF.

The chain uses TRBV28 and TRBJ1-4, with D hard to call. CDR3 length: 19 amino acids. Germline assignment: CDR1 MDHEN and CDR2 SYDVKM. Trimming pared 2 bases from V and 4 bases from J, leaving 23 bases between. In DNA, the CDR3 is TGTGCCAGCAGTTTAGTCTCAGGCCCCGGGAATTGGGATAATGAAAAACTGTTTTTT. Amino acid sequence: CASSLVSGPGNWDNEKLFF.

This chain uses TRBV7-6 with TRBJ2-3; 11 bases align to TRBD2. CDR1 and CDR2 (germline): SGHVS, FNYEAQ. CDR3 length: 15 residues. V shed 3 bases, J shed 6 bases, and the junction held 5 bases outside the gene matches. This CDR3 is CASSFSGGARDTQYF. CDR3 coding DNA: TGTGCCAGCAGCTTTAGCGGGGGGGCGAGGGATACGCAGTATTTT.

The genes are TRBV6-5 and TRBJ1-6, with 9 bases lining up with TRBD1. V was pared by 0 bases and J by 5 bases, with 2 bases of the junction left unmatched. The CDR3 runs 16 residues. CDR1 and CDR2 (germline): MNHEY, SVGAGI. The CDR3 DNA follows: TGTGCCAGCAGTTACTCGACAGGGGGGAATAATTCACCCCTCCACTTT. Translated: CASSYSTGGNNSPLHF.

The rearrangement uses TRBV2 and TRBJ2-1; 13 positions agree with TRBD2. V lost 6 bases to trimming and J lost 7 bases; unmatched junction nucleotides: 12. Germline lookup yields CDR1 SNHLY and CDR2 FYNNEI. The CDR3 contains 17 residues. DNA for the CDR3: TGTGCCAGCAGCGAGGGACTAGCGGGGCCGGAACTGAATGAGCAGTTCTTC. This encodes CASSEGLAGPELNEQFF.

The chain carries TRBV23-1 and TRBJ2-2, with TRBD1 identical over 10 bases. TRBV23-1 is sorted into the ORF group, with uncertain function. The trim removed 8 bases at V and 5 bases at J, leaving 11 bases unmatched. The CDR3 has 16 amino acids. The CDR3 sequence is CASSRAGQGSTGELFF. CDR3 in DNA: TGCGCCAGCTCTCGGGCGGGACAGGGGTCTACCGGGGAGCTGTTTTTT.

The V and J genes are TRBV7-6 and TRBJ2-7, with D possibly TRBD1 on 5 matching bases. Trimming left V 3 bases short and J 0 bases short, with 12 bases between. The CDR3 spans 15 residues. The germline V gene has CDR1 SGHVS and CDR2 FNYEAQ. The CDR3 sequence is CASSFTSGFSYEQYF. CDR3 coding DNA: TGTGCCAGCAGCTTTACATCAGGGTTCTCCTACGAGCAGTACTTC.

This clone is large. The chain employs TRBV14 and TRBJ2-1; D gene unclear. CDR3 length equals 12 residues. Per the germline V gene, CDR1 is SGHDN and CDR2 is FVKESK. V was trimmed by 0 bases and J by 10 bases, leaving 7 bases between them. The CDR3 here is CASSQDRLEQFF. As DNA, the CDR3 is TGTGCCAGCAGCCAAGATCGGCTAGAGCAGTTCTTC. The full variable domain, completed using reference TRBV14 and TRBJ2-1, is EAGVTQFPSHSVIEKGQTVTLRCDPISGHDNLYWYRRVMGKEIKFLLHFVKESKQDESGMPNNRFLAERTGGTYSTLKVQPAELEDSGVYFCASSQDRLEQFFGPGTRLTVL.

V and J are TRBV6-1 and TRBJ2-7; a possible D gene is TRBD2 (6 bases). Germline-derived CDR1 and CDR2 are MNHNS and SASEGT. Trimming shortened V by 6 bases and J by 3 bases, and 9 bases separated the two germline ends. The CDR3 contains 12 residues. Here the CDR3 reads CASRTAGYEQYF. The CDR3 DNA follows: TGTGCCAGCAGAACAGCGGGCTACGAGCAGTACTTC.

The chain uses TRBV5-1 and TRBJ2-7; D is perhaps TRBD1 (6 bases). V was shortened by 7 bases and J by 0 bases, with 8 bases between the two germline ends. CDR1 SGHRS and CDR2 YFSETQ come from the germline V gene. This CDR3 is built from 12 residues. The CDR3 here is CASRDTSYEQYF. DNA for the CDR3: TGCGCCAGCCGGGACACCTCCTACGAGCAGTACTTC.

This chain joins TRBV6-6 and TRBJ2-1, with a weak D call TRBD2 (5 bases). V gave up 6 bases and J gave up 0 bases, with 12 bases separating them. The CDR3 covers 15 residues. From germline, CDR1 is MNHNY and CDR2 SVGAGI (reference sequence). The CDR3 region is CASSKLGSSYNEQFF. The CDR3 DNA reads TGTGCCAGCAGCAAACTAGGGAGCTCCTACAATGAGCAGTTCTTC.

The chain combines TRBV27 with TRBJ2-7; TRBD1 might be the D (6 bases). With 5 bases removed from V and 2 bases from J, the gap between germline ends came to 19 bases. Germline-derived CDR1 and CDR2 are MNHEY and SMNVEV (reference sequence). The length of the CDR3 is 16 residues. Here the CDR3 reads CASSPQGTYAAYEQYF. The CDR3 DNA sequence: TGTGCCAGCAGTCCGCAGGGGACATACGCAGCCTACGAGCAGTACTTC.

V gene TRBV9 combines with J gene TRBJ2-7; the D gene is possibly TRBD2 (5 bases). The CDR3 has 15 amino acids. Trimming stripped 0 bases from V and 0 bases from J, with 10 bases between. Germline values: CDR1 SGDLS, CDR2 YYNGEE. The CDR3 sequence: CASSVGPGDSYEQYF. The CDR3 bases are TGTGCCAGCAGCGTAGGTCCCGGGGACTCCTACGAGCAGTACTTC.

V is TRBV6-5 and J is TRBJ2-7; either TRBD1 or TRBD2 may fit D (5 bases each). Trimming shortened V by 3 bases and J by 3 bases, and 15 bases separated the two germline ends. The CDR3 has 15 residues. Germline V gene sequence: CDR1 MNHEY, CDR2 SVGAGI. CDR3 bases: TGTGCCAGCAGTTATCGGGACCCGAGGGACTACGAGCAGTACTTC. Protein: CASSYRDPRDYEQYF.

This clone came up a few times. The rearrangement uses TRBV5-1 and TRBJ2-1; weak D call: TRBD1 (7 bases). V was clipped by 0 bases and J by 1 base, with 14 bases between them. The CDR3 loop spans 17 amino acids. Germline V gene data show CDR1 as SGHRS and CDR2 as YFSETQ. The CDR3: CASSLEEGAPSYNEQFF. The CDR3 DNA sequence: TGCGCCAGCAGCTTGGAGGAGGGGGCGCCTTCCTACAATGAGCAGTTCTTC.

A note on this clone: The identical CDR3 is also encoded by other nucleotide sequences in the sample. The chain combines TRBV19 with TRBJ1-4, with 8 bases identical to TRBD1. V was pared by 1 base and J by 5 bases, with 6 bases of the junction left unmatched. The CDR3 is 16 residues long. Germline CDR1 LNHDA, CDR2 SQIVND (reference sequence). The CDR3 protein is CASSIARTGLNEKLFF. Written as DNA, the CDR3 is TGTGCCAGTAGTATAGCCCGGACAGGGCTCAATGAAAAACTGTTTTTT. Looking up the rest from reference TRBV19 and TRBJ1-4 gives the full variable domain: DGGITQSPKYLFRKEGQNVTLSCEQNLNHDAMYWYRQDPGQGLRLIYYSQIVNDFQKGDIAEGYSVSREKKESFPLTVTSAQKNPTAFYLCASSIARTGLNEKLFFGSGTQLSVL.

The chain has TRBV19 and TRBJ2-3; no clear D. The V gene lost 3 bases and the J gene lost 1 base, with 11 bases spanning the gap. The length of the CDR3 is 15 residues. From germline, CDR1 is LNHDA and CDR2 SQIVND (reference sequence). The CDR3 spells CASSMTIGGTDTQYF. The CDR3 region has the DNA TGTGCCAGTAGTATGACCATCGGCGGCACAGATACGCAGTATTTT.

The chain employs TRBV6-1 and TRBJ2-5; 7 bases match TRBD2. After removal of 1 base from V and 5 bases from J, the junction contained 10 bases not matched to a gene. The CDR3 runs to 16 residues. CDR1 MNHNS and CDR2 SASEGT come from the germline V gene. CDR3 sequence: CASSEGLAGSMETQYF. In nucleotides, the CDR3 is TGTGCCAGCAGTGAAGGGTTAGCGGGCAGCATGGAGACCCAGTACTTC.

This sequence joins TRBV14 and TRBJ2-1, with D possibly called TRBD1 or TRBD2 (5 bases each). V lost 1 base to trimming and J lost 3 bases, with 13 bases between them. Germline V lookup: CDR1 SGHDN, CDR2 FVKESK. The length of the CDR3 is 16 residues. CDR3 in amino acids: CASSQGTGTLYNEQFF. CDR3 nucleotide sequence: TGTGCCAGCAGCCAAGGAACGGGGACCCTCTACAATGAGCAGTTCTTC.

The J gene is TRBJ2-3, the V gene TRBV6-1; 14 bases line up with TRBD2. The CDR3 runs 20 residues. Germline V lookup: CDR1 MNHNS, CDR2 SASEGT. The junction had 12 bases not matched to a gene; V was cut back by 2 bases and J by 2 bases. CDR3 coding DNA: TGTGCCAGCAGTGAAAGATTCGGACTAGCGGGAGGATTTGACACAGATACGCAGTATTTT. Protein product: CASSERFGLAGGFDTDTQYF.

The chain recombines TRBV4-1 with TRBJ2-7; 7 bases are a match to TRBD1. The CDR3 is 15 amino acids. CDR1 and CDR2 from the germline V gene are MGHRA and YSYEKL. The V gene end was trimmed by 5 bases and the J gene end by 4 bases; junction bases not matched to a gene: 11. The CDR3 loop is CASSNFDRDPYEQYF. In DNA form, the CDR3 reads TGCGCCAGCAGCAATTTTGACAGGGACCCATACGAGCAGTACTTC.

The genes are TRBV6-4 and TRBJ2-3; 8 nucleotides match TRBD2. With V trimmed by 6 bases and J by 1 base, 6 bases remained unmatched. Per the germline V gene, CDR1 is MRHNA and CDR2 is SNTAGT. The CDR3 has 15 amino acids. This CDR3 reads CASSQVTSGTDTQYF. CDR3 nucleotides: TGTGCCAGCAGCCAGGTGACTAGCGGCACAGATACGCAGTATTTT.